The T cell receptor (beta chain) under discussion was sequenced for a study of cytotoxic CD8 clonotypes in ibrutinib-treated CLL. Per germline, CDR1 WNHNN and CDR2 SYGVQD (reference sequence). The V segment lost 8 bases and the J segment 0 bases; nucleotides outside the gene matches: 14. This CDR3 spans 18 amino acids. Frozen-stored PBMCs produced approximately 2 micrograms of genomic DNA for TCR beta libraries. The repertoire was sequenced with immunoSEQ multiplex PCR; TCRdb's copy has only in-frame clones and lacks some. The sample records about 97,000 clones, roughly 80% being singletons. This receptor was identified in a human donor with chronic lymphocytic leukemia. This chain uses TRBV10-1 with TRBJ2-1, with 9 positions matching TRBD2. The source material was PBMCs, sampled after 12 months of ibrutinib treatment. The CDR3 loop reads CASAWGAGGMSSYNEQFF. In DNA, the CDR3 is TGCGCCAGCGCATGGGGAGCGGGGGGAATGAGCTCCTACAATGAGCAGTTCTTC.